A selection of T cell receptor beta chains follows, all from one sample in a study of blood T cell repertoires in COVID-19. The protocol was immunoSEQ multiplex PCR, while the TCRdb copy is restricted to in-frame clones and leaves out a portion. The repertoire holds 200,000 to 300,000 clones, around nine tenths seen once, with approximately 5.3% in the top ten. The sample was peripheral blood. All receptors derive from a woman aged 60 to 75 with COVID-19, enrolled during active disease. Each CDR3 is given with its conserved first and last residue. The D gene is left open where the match is weak. Size values are once, few and many counts, or a class for expanded clones, and some rows have none.

clone_size	j_call	v_call	d_call	cdr3_nt	cdr3_aa
NA	TRBJ2-2	TRBV19	NA	TGTGCCAGTAGTATCTCCAGGGAAGGGTACACCGGGGAGCTGTTTTTT	CASSISREGYTGELFF
NA	TRBJ2-2	TRBV5-1	TRBD1	TGCGCCAGCAGCATCTCAGGGGGCGGGACCGGGGAGCTGTTTTTT	CASSISGGGTGELFF
NA	TRBJ2-7	TRBV10-3	TRBD2	TGTGCCATCACCCCGACTAGCGGGAGGTACGAGCAGTACTTC	CAITPTSGRYEQYF
NA	TRBJ2-7	TRBV6-5	NA	TGTGCCAGCAGTAGAGGCGAGGGAGTCGGCGAGCAGTACTTC	CASSRGEGVGEQYF
NA	TRBJ1-6	TRBV9	TRBD1	TGTGCCAGCAGCGTCGGACAGGGATATAATTCACCCCTCCACTTT	CASSVGQGYNSPLHF
NA	TRBJ1-2	TRBV18	TRBD1	TGTGCCAGCTCACTAGACAGGGCTGGGATCTTC	CASSLDRAGIF
few	TRBJ1-2	TRBV6-5	NA	TGTGCCAGCAGTTACTCATGGCAGGGCTCCGGCTACACCTTC	CASSYSWQGSGYTF
NA	TRBJ2-1	TRBV7-7	TRBD2	TGTGCCAGCAGCCCCCATCTGATCGGCGGGAGGGGGCTTGAGCAGTTCTTC	CASSPHLIGGRGLEQFF
NA	TRBJ1-3	TRBV18	NA	TGTGCCAGCTCACCTTTGACTGGCTCTGGAAACACCATATATTTT	CASSPLTGSGNTIYF
NA	TRBJ2-1	TRBV25-1	TRBD2	TGTGCCAGCAGTGCCTTTGCTAGCGGGAGTAATGAGCAGTTCTTC	CASSAFASGSNEQFF
few	TRBJ2-2	TRBV27	NA	TGTGCCAGCAGTCCCCGGACTCTTAACACCGGGGAGCTGTTTTTT	CASSPRTLNTGELFF
NA	TRBJ1-6	TRBV5-4	TRBD1	TGTGCCAGCAGCTTGGTGGGTAGGACAGGCGGAAATTCACCCCTCCACTTT	CASSLVGRTGGNSPLHF
NA	TRBJ1-5	TRBV19	TRBD1	TGTGCCAGTAGTCGAACCGGGACAGGCAATCAGCCCCAGCATTTT	CASSRTGTGNQPQHF
NA	TRBJ2-7	TRBV6-2/TRBV6-3	TRBD2	TGTGCCAGCAGTTTGGACCCGACTAGCGTCGAGCAGTACTTC	CASSLDPTSVEQYF
few	TRBJ1-2	TRBV4-1	NA	TGCGCCAGCAGCCAAGTGAACAGTAACTATGGCTACACCTTC	CASSQVNSNYGYTF
NA	TRBJ2-2	TRBV11-2	NA	TGTGCCAGCAGCCCCCGTCACAGGGCCACCGGGGAGCTGTTTTTT	CASSPRHRATGELFF
NA	TRBJ1-2	TRBV28	TRBD1	TGTGCCAGCAGGGACAGGGGCGGTCGGACTGATGGCTACACCTTC	CASRDRGGRTDGYTF
NA	TRBJ2-5	TRBV19	NA	TGTGCCAGTAGTATAGGACCGCGGGGCGGGACCCAGTACTTC	CASSIGPRGGTQYF
NA	TRBJ1-3	TRBV15	TRBD1	TGTGCCACCAGCAGAGGGGACAGGTTTGGTGGAAACACCATATATTTT	CATSRGDRFGGNTIYF
NA	TRBJ2-1	TRBV6-1	TRBD2	TGTGCCAGCAGTGAATTCCTAGCGGGAGGCCTCAGCTCCTACAATGAGCAGTTCTTC	CASSEFLAGGLSSYNEQFF
NA	TRBJ2-7	TRBV11-3	NA	TGTGCCAGCAGCCCCACTTCGGCAGGCTACGAGCAGTACTTC	CASSPTSAGYEQYF
NA	TRBJ2-5	TRBV6-5	NA	TGTGCCAGCGGGTCACCGGGGTACCAAGAGACCCAGTACTTC	CASGSPGYQETQYF
NA	TRBJ1-1	TRBV19	NA	TGTGCCAGTAGTATAGATGCGGGGAACACTGAAGCTTTCTTT	CASSIDAGNTEAFF
many	TRBJ2-1	TRBV28	TRBD2	TGTGCCAGCAGTTTGATAGCGGGAGGGAACAATGAGCAGTTCTTC	CASSLIAGGNNEQFF
once	TRBJ2-7	TRBV5-1	TRBD1	TGCGCCAGCAGCTTTACCGGACAGGGAGCGGCCGAGCAGTACTTC	CASSFTGQGAAEQYF
NA	TRBJ2-3	TRBV14	TRBD2	TGTGCCAGCAGGATCACTTATGCGGGAGGGGAAGATACGCAGTATTTT	CASRITYAGGEDTQYF
few	TRBJ2-7	TRBV28	TRBD1	TGTGCCAGCAGTCCCTTATTTGATGACAGGGGGACCTACGAGCAGTACTTC	CASSPLFDDRGTYEQYF
NA	TRBJ2-2	TRBV7-2	TRBD2	TGTGCCAGCAGTTTGACTAGCGGGAGGGCCATAGGGGAGCTGTTTTTT	CASSLTSGRAIGELFF